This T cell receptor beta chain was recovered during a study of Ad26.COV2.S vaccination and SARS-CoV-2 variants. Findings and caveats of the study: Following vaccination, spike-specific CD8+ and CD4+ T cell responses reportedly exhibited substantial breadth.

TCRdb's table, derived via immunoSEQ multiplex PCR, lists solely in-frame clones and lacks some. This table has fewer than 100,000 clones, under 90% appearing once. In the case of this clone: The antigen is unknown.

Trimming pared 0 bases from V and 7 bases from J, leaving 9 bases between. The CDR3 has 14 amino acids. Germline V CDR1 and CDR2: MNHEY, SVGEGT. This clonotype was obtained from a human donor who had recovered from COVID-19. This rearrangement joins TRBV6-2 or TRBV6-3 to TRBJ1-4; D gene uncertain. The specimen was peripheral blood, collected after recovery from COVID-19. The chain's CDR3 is CASSYSGGREKLFF. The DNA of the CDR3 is TGTGCCAGCAGTTACTCGGGAGGTCGTGAAAAACTGTTTTTT.